The 6 T cell receptor beta chains given below trace back to one sample, sequenced in a study of CD8 T cells in Susac syndrome. Reverse transcription of about 0.5 to 1 ug RNA was performed with random hexamers. TCRdb re-called the immunoSEQ multiplex PCR reads with MiXCR, one entry per CDR3 protein. Of 70,000 to 85,000 distinct CDR3 sequences in the sample, about 96% are singletons; the top ten hold approximately 0.41%. The sequencing sample was made of CD8+ T cells from PBMCs. These receptors were taken from a human donor with Susac syndrome.

The chain has TRBV18 and TRBJ2-3; weak D call: TRBD1 (5 bases). The CDR3 consists of 16 residues. V was shortened by 2 bases and J by 5 bases, with 17 bases between the two germline ends. Germline V lookup: CDR1 KGHSH, CDR2 LQKENI. The CDR3 here is CASSPDPTESRDTQYF. DNA of the CDR3: TGTGCCAGCTCACCAGACCCGACAGAGTCAAGAGATACGCAGTATTTT.

This clonotype was observed a handful of times. The chain uses TRBV27 and TRBJ2-5, with 8 bases matching TRBD2. The CDR3 sequence is 17 residues long. The germline V gene has CDR1 MNHEY and CDR2 SMNVEV (reference sequence). The V segment lost 0 bases and the J segment 2 bases; nucleotides outside the gene matches: 8. In DNA, the CDR3 is TGTGCCAGCAGTTTATCCTGGGATAGCGGGGCACAAGAGACCCAGTACTTC. Its translation: CASSLSWDSGAQETQYF.

J is TRBJ1-4 and V is TRBV15; maybe TRBD1 (6 bases). The CDR3 extends over 13 amino acids. CDR1 and CDR2 (germline): LNHNV, YYDKDF (reference sequence). Trimming took off 8 bases at V and 6 bases at J, with 13 bases between the two ends. CDR3 protein: CATSTAGDEKLFF. Written as DNA, the CDR3 is TGTGCCACCTCAACAGCAGGGGATGAAAAACTGTTTTTT.

The rearrangement links TRBV20-1 to TRBJ2-1; tentatively, D is TRBD2 (5 bases). Germline V gene lookup returns CDR1 DFQATT and CDR2 SNEGSKA (reference sequence). This CDR3 spans 11 amino acids. V shed 4 bases and J shed 6 bases, with 7 bases lying between them. The CDR3: CSAKRGNEQFF. The CDR3 bases are TGCAGTGCTAAACGGGGCAATGAGCAGTTCTTC.

The chain recombines TRBV15 with TRBJ2-1; D ambiguous. The CDR3 consists of 16 residues. Trimming removed 1 base at V and 1 base at J, with 11 bases between. Looked up from germline, CDR1 is LNHNV and CDR2 is YYDKDF (reference sequence). This chain's CDR3 is CATSRVTTGSYNEQFF. The CDR3 coding sequence is TGTGCCACCAGCAGAGTTACCACTGGGTCCTACAATGAGCAGTTCTTC.

The chain recombines TRBV28 with TRBJ2-4, with TRBD1 identical over 7 bases. Trimming cost V 7 bases and J 1 base; bases outside gene matches: 10. CDR3 length equals 16 residues. The V gene's germline CDR1 is MDHEN and CDR2 SYDVKM. DNA of the CDR3: TGTGCCAGCACCGTCAGAGACAGGGTGGCCAAAAACATTCAGTACTTC. It yields the protein CASTVRDRVAKNIQYF.